This is a list of T cell receptor beta chains from one sample in a study of cytomegalovirus exposure and HLA in healthy donors. Clones were read by immunoSEQ multiplex PCR, and TCRdb kept only the in-frame ones, dropping some. The sample yields roughly 130,000 clones, over 70% seen once. Sequenced: PBMCs. Receptors originate from a woman in her thirties or forties in good health and CMV-seropositive. CDR3s include the opening cysteine and the closing phenylalanine or tryptophan. The order of the fields is D gene, V gene, clone size, J gene, CDR3 protein, CDR3 DNA. A D gene is named only where the DNA matches it firmly. Not all rows give a size; the values are once, few, many and, for expanded clones, a class.

-	TRBV7-9	once	TRBJ2-1	CASSPGNYNEQFF	TGTGCCAGCAGCCCAGGGAACTACAATGAGCAGTTCTTC
TRBD1	TRBV29-1	-	TRBJ1-5	CSAGTANQPQHF	TGCAGCGCCGGGACAGCCAATCAGCCCCAGCATTTT
-	TRBV29-1	-	TRBJ1-1	CSAITGRNTEAFF	TGCAGCGCCATCACAGGACGGAACACTGAAGCTTTCTTT
-	TRBV20-1	-	TRBJ1-1	CSAKGGTEAFF	TGCAGTGCTAAGGGGGGGACTGAAGCTTTCTTT
-	TRBV28	-	TRBJ1-5	CASRPGPGQPQHF	TGTGCCAGCAGACCTGGACCGGGACAGCCCCAGCATTTT
TRBD1	TRBV19	few	TRBJ2-7	CASSIARDRGYEQYF	TGTGCCAGTAGTATAGCCCGAGACAGGGGCTACGAGCAGTACTTC
-	TRBV7-2	-	TRBJ1-1	CASSRPAQGRTEAFF	TGTGCCAGCAGTCGGCCGGCCCAGGGGCGGACTGAAGCTTTCTTT
-	TRBV4-1	-	TRBJ1-2	CASSQDQVYGYTF	TGCGCCAGCAGCCAAGACCAGGTCTATGGCTACACCTTC
-	TRBV28	-	TRBJ1-5	CASSLPGQVSNQPQHF	TGTGCCAGCAGTTTACCAGGACAAGTTAGCAATCAGCCCCAGCATTTT
-	TRBV5-1	-	TRBJ2-2	CASSLVLARFTGELFF	TGCGCCAGCAGCTTAGTCCTAGCGCGTTTCACCGGGGAGCTGTTTTTT
TRBD2	TRBV5-1	-	TRBJ2-5	CASSRRTSGSSGQETQYF	TGCGCCAGCAGCCGACGGACTAGCGGGAGTTCCGGCCAAGAGACCCAGTACTTC
TRBD1	TRBV20-1	few	TRBJ2-5	CSAAQGETQYF	TGCAGTGCCGCACAGGGGGAGACCCAGTACTTC
-	TRBV30	-	TRBJ1-1	CAWSKQPNTEAFF	TGTGCCTGGAGTAAACAGCCGAACACTGAAGCTTTCTTT
-	TRBV5-1	-	TRBJ2-5	CASSFGPAEETQYF	TGCGCCAGCAGCTTCGGTCCGGCGGAAGAGACCCAGTACTTC
TRBD1	TRBV7-7	-	TRBJ2-1	CASSFGTGSNEQFF	TGTGCTAGCAGCTTCGGGACAGGGTCCAATGAGCAGTTCTTC
TRBD1	TRBV27	few	TRBJ1-1	CASRQQGYTEAFF	TGTGCCAGCAGACAACAGGGGTACACTGAAGCTTTCTTT
TRBD1	TRBV27	-	TRBJ1-5	CASSLSGGGNQPQHF	TGTGCCAGCAGTTTATCAGGGGGCGGCAATCAGCCCCAGCATTTT
TRBD1	TRBV30	-	TRBJ1-3	CAWSEGQGRGNTIYF	TGTGCCTGGAGTGAGGGACAGGGAAGGGGGAACACCATATATTTT
-	TRBV19	few	TRBJ2-3	CASSRLTGGTDTQYF	TGTGCCAGTAGTCGCCTTACAGGAGGCACAGATACGCAGTATTTT
-	TRBV7-2	-	TRBJ2-5	CASSSSRDQYF	TGTGCCAGCAGCTCCTCGAGGGACCAGTACTTC
-	TRBV28	-	TRBJ1-2	CASSLFPDSRYGYTF	TGTGCCAGCAGTTTATTTCCGGACAGCCGCTATGGCTACACCTTC
-	TRBV7-8	-	TRBJ2-5	CASSSNQGRETQYF	TGTGCCAGCAGCTCCAATCAGGGTCGGGAGACCCAGTACTTC
TRBD2	TRBV2	-	TRBJ2-2	CASSEWSGGTGELFF	TGTGCCAGCAGTGAGTGGAGCGGGGGGACCGGGGAGCTGTTTTTT
TRBD1	TRBV30	-	TRBJ1-2	CAWRYDREGYTF	TGTGCCTGGAGGTACGACAGGGAAGGCTACACCTTC
-	TRBV28	-	TRBJ1-5	CASRSAGGGNQPQHF	TGTGCCAGCAGATCGGCAGGAGGAGGCAATCAGCCCCAGCATTTT
TRBD1	TRBV4-3	-	TRBJ2-3	CASSQDTGGTDTQYF	TGCGCCAGCAGCCAAGATACAGGGGGCACAGATACGCAGTATTTT
-	TRBV27	-	TRBJ1-5	CASSPRAGGNQPQHF	TGTGCCAGCAGTCCTCGGGCAGGGGGCAATCAGCCCCAGCATTTT
TRBD1	TRBV5-1	once	TRBJ1-5	CASSLGTGVGQPQHF	TGCGCCAGCAGCTTGGGGACAGGGGTCGGGCAGCCCCAGCATTTT
-	TRBV11-2	-	TRBJ1-6	CASSSRTAGNSPLHF	TGTGCCAGCAGCTCCCGAACGGCAGGGAACTCACCCCTCCACTTT
TRBD1	TRBV5-1	-	TRBJ2-4	CASSFPGGDIQYF	TGCGCCAGCAGCTTCCCAGGGGGCGACATTCAGTACTTC
-	TRBV7-7	-	TRBJ2-7	CASSPNPSGYEQYF	TGTGCTAGCAGCCCAAATCCCAGCGGCTACGAGCAGTACTTC
-	TRBV5-5	-	TRBJ1-2	CASSLGSGFGGYTF	TGTGCCAGCAGCTTGGGATCAGGGTTTGGAGGCTACACCTTC
-	TRBV7-2	-	TRBJ2-7	CASSLGEGSYEQYF	TGTGCCAGCAGCTTAGGTGAGGGCTCCTACGAGCAGTACTTC
TRBD1	TRBV10-3	-	TRBJ2-2	CAIKPGQGTGELFF	TGTGCCATCAAACCGGGACAGGGCACCGGGGAGCTGTTTTTT
TRBD2	TRBV27	-	TRBJ2-3	CASRWLGGRTDTQYF	TGTGCCAGCAGGTGGCTGGGGGGGAGGACAGATACGCAGTATTTT
-	TRBV27	-	TRBJ2-7	CASSLRGNLAFYEQYF	TGTGCCAGCAGTTTGAGGGGGAACCTTGCCTTCTACGAGCAGTACTTC
-	TRBV27	-	TRBJ1-1	CASRPPRVNTEAFF	TGTGCCAGCAGACCCCCCAGGGTGAACACTGAAGCTTTCTTT
TRBD2	TRBV6-5	-	TRBJ2-3	CASSQRDGLTDTQYF	TGTGCCAGCAGTCAGCGGGACGGACTCACAGATACGCAGTATTTT
-	TRBV28	-	TRBJ1-5	CASSPDRLSNQPQHF	TGTGCCAGCAGTCCCGACAGACTGAGCAATCAGCCCCAGCATTTT
TRBD1	TRBV30	few	TRBJ1-6	CAWRGQPNSPLHF	TGTGCCTGGAGGGGACAGCCTAATTCACCCCTCCACTTT
TRBD1	TRBV6-5	-	TRBJ1-2	CASQGTVPNYGYTF	TGTGCCAGCCAAGGGACAGTTCCTAACTATGGCTACACCTTC
-	TRBV4-1	few	TRBJ1-1	CASSQGMATEAFF	TGCGCCAGCAGCCAAGGCATGGCCACTGAAGCTTTCTTT